This T cell receptor (beta chain) was identified in a study of early T cells in non-severe SARS-CoV-2 infection. Unique molecular identifiers were added to individual cDNA molecules. MiXCR was run by TCRdb on the 5' RACE reads, yielding one entry per CDR3 protein. The table includes 20,000 to 30,000 distinct CDR3 sequences, less than 7% detected once. CDR1 and CDR2 from the germline V gene are MNHEY and SVGAGI. The CDR3 extends over 15 amino acids. Trimming left V 5 bases short and J 2 bases short, with 10 bases between. The study, taken as a whole, reports: Matching against VDJdb likely underestimated virus-specific expansions, favoring anti-spike CD8.

This clonotype was counted many times. No antigen is known for it. The chain recombines TRBV6-5 with TRBJ2-6, with a weak D call TRBD1 (6 bases). Material for sequencing was whole blood. The clonotype originates from an adult who was a healthcare worker with PCR-confirmed SARS-CoV-2 infection or an uninfected control (not recorded which). For the CDR3, the DNA is TGTGCCAGCAGTCCGGGACAAACTGGGGCCAACGTCCTGACTTTC. Translating gives CASSPGQTGANVLTF.